These 16 T cell receptor beta chains share one sample of origin, sequenced in a study of T cells expressing NK-cell markers. No DNA is given; TCRdb re-called the 5' RACE reads and lists each CDR3 protein once. The specimen's table records over 250,000 distinct CDR3 sequences. The sequenced material came from blood T cells: a sorted CD56 or NKG2C T cell subset, CD4+ or CD8+ T cells, or bulk PBMC T cells (not recorded which). These TCRs come from a woman between 18 and 70 years old in good health.

V gene TRBV6-2 or TRBV6-3 combines with J gene TRBJ2-1; TCRdb proposes TRBD1, but this gene call is untestable without DNA. The germline gives CDR1 MNHEY, CDR2 SVGEGT. The length of the CDR3 is 15 residues. This CDR3 is CASSYDRGVKNEQFF.

V and J are TRBV11-2 and TRBJ2-1; TCRdb indicates TRBD1, and absent DNA this call remains unverified. The CDR3 loop spans 15 amino acids. CDR1 and CDR2 from the germline V gene are SGHAT and FQNNGV. The CDR3 is CASSLVTGRANEQFF. Supplemented by reference TRBV11-2 and TRBJ2-1, the full variable domain reads EAGVAQSPRYKIIEKRQSVAFWCNPISGHATLYWYQQILGQGPKLLIQFQNNGVVDDSQLPKDRFSAERLKGVDSTLKIQPAKLEDSAVYLCASSLVTGRANEQFFGPGTRLTVL.

The chain has TRBV12-3 or TRBV12-4 and TRBJ1-2; TCRdb's assignment of TRBD1 cannot be checked, as there is no DNA. The CDR3 loop spans 16 amino acids. CDR3: CASGAPGQVVVRGYTF.

The chain is built from TRBV20-1 and TRBJ2-3; as DNA is missing, the TRBD1 call by TCRdb cannot be tested. Per the germline V gene, CDR1 is DFQATT and CDR2 is SNEGSKA (reference sequence). This CDR3 has 15 residues. The CDR3 spells CSAPQWGGPGDTQYF.

The CDR3: CASSLGSLAVTPDTQYF. The V gene is TRBV5-1, the J gene TRBJ2-3; TCRdb returns TRBD2, unconfirmable since there is no DNA. Germline assignment: CDR1 SGHRS and CDR2 YFSETQ. The CDR3 loop spans 17 amino acids.

The chain is built from TRBV6-2 or TRBV6-3 and TRBJ2-7; with no DNA, the TCRdb D assignment of TRBD2 cannot be verified. Looked up from germline, CDR1 is MNHEY and CDR2 is SVGEGT. The CDR3 sequence is 15 residues long. The chain's CDR3 is CASSYGPAKSYEQYF.

This chain links TRBV11-2 with TRBJ1-5; the D gene TCRdb calls, TRBD1, cannot be checked with no DNA. CDR1 and CDR2 (germline): SGHAT, FQNNGV. The CDR3 spans 18 residues. CDR3 sequence: CASSLVSGRRRQDQPQHF.

The J gene is TRBJ2-4, the V gene TRBV20-1; TCRdb lists TRBD2, though no DNA is available to test this call. This CDR3 has 13 residues. Germline V gene lookup returns CDR1 DFQATT and CDR2 SNEGSKA (reference sequence). CDR3: CSARFSALDIQYF.

This chain uses TRBV7-9 with TRBJ1-3. Germline CDR1 reads SEHNR; CDR2 reads FQNEAQ (reference sequence). The CDR3 spans 16 residues. The chain's CDR3 is CASSSSGLNSGNTIYF.

The chain employs TRBV5-1 and TRBJ1-5; lacking DNA, the TRBD1 call made by TCRdb goes unchecked. The CDR3 extends over 15 amino acids. The germline V gene has CDR1 SGHRS and CDR2 YFSETQ. This chain's CDR3 is CASSLFSGGNQPQHF.

The rearrangement uses TRBV5-1 and TRBJ1-2. This CDR3 contains 12 residues. Germline CDR1 SGHRS, CDR2 YFSETQ. The CDR3 spells CASSLREYGYTF.

The genes are TRBV18 and TRBJ2-3. Germline CDR1 is KGHSH and CDR2 is LQKENI. This CDR3 region has 14 residues. The CDR3: CASSDTLSTDTQYF.

V and J are TRBV11-2 and TRBJ2-5. The CDR3 is made up of 15 amino acids. CDR1 is SGHAT, CDR2 FQNNGV, per germline. The CDR3: CASSSLGAYWETQYF.

The gene calls are TRBV24-1 and TRBJ1-2; TCRdb designates TRBD1, a call that cannot be tested without DNA. This CDR3 has 15 amino acids. CDR1 and CDR2 from the germline V gene are KGHDR and SFDVKD. The CDR3 loop reads CATSDRRDGGYGYTF.

The rearrangement uses TRBV7-2 and TRBJ2-3; without DNA, the TCRdb call of TRBD2 cannot be checked. This CDR3 contains 17 residues. Germline assignment: CDR1 SGHTA and CDR2 FQGNSA. The CDR3 spells CASSLAASGRLTDTQYF.

The chain has TRBV3-1 and TRBJ2-5; TCRdb proposes TRBD2, but this gene call is untestable without DNA. The CDR3 extends over 15 amino acids. The V gene's germline CDR1 is LGHDT and CDR2 YNNKEL (reference sequence). The CDR3: CASSQDRAGQETQYF.